The T cell receptor (beta chain) under discussion was sequenced for a study of cytomegalovirus exposure and HLA in healthy donors. This table comes from immunoSEQ multiplex PCR, and its TCRdb copy is limited to in-frame clones, with some not included. The table lists 120,000 to 150,000 clones, 80% to 95% of them singletons. V was clipped by 6 bases and J by 2 bases, with 8 bases between them. The CDR3 is made up of 13 amino acids. Germline loops: CDR1 LNHDA, CDR2 SQIVND (reference sequence). This clonotype originated in a man aged 18 to 35 in good health and CMV-seronegative. The chain employs TRBV19 and TRBJ1-5, with a possible D match to TRBD1 (5 bases). Sequenced sample: PBMCs. This CDR3 is CASSQQGNQPQHF. The CDR3 coding sequence is TGTGCCAGTAGCCAACAGGGCAATCAGCCCCAGCATTTT.